Given below is one T cell receptor (beta chain) in context. J lost 3 bases, V lost 2 bases, and 6 bases had no gene match. The CDR3 is 16 residues long. The V gene's germline CDR1 is SGHRS and CDR2 YFSETQ. The sample belongs to a study of cytomegalovirus exposure and HLA in healthy donors. It was with 60 Vbeta and 13 Jbeta primers that the PCR ran. Repertoires were generated with immunoSEQ multiplex PCR, while TCRdb's copy carries only in-frame clones and drops some. The table lists approximately 150,000 clones, 79% of them singletons. Sequenced input: PBMCs. This sequence originates from a man in his forties in good health and CMV-seronegative. The J gene is TRBJ2-3, the V gene TRBV5-1; 10 bases are a match to TRBD2. In DNA, the CDR3 is TGCGCCAGCAGCTTAGGGCCTAGCGGGAGTACAGATACGCAGTATTTT. Translated: CASSLGPSGSTDTQYF.